The TCR beta chain described here comes from a study of Graves' ophthalmopathy and Graves' hyperthyroidism. Turning to the study itself: Being free of ophthalmopathy for 18 months of follow-up defined stable hyperthyroidism.

Overall study findings and caveats: In blood appeared most of the expanded thyroid clonotypes whose frequency exceeded 0.001.

As regards this clonotype: The antigen is not known.

Transcripts of RNA were the source for amplifying TCR beta CDR3 regions. RT-PCR in the first round used HTBI primers; a second-round multiplex PCR followed. MiXCR was run by TCRdb on the multiplex PCR reads, yielding one entry per CDR3 protein. The table records 1 million to 1.3 million distinct CDR3 sequences, around a third of them present only once. The sample consisted of peripheral blood or thyroid tissue (not recorded which). The TCR originated in an adult man with Graves' hyperthyroidism.

CDR3 bases: TGTGCCAGCAGTGTAACCCCGAGAGGGGTCAACACCGGGGAGCTGTTTTTT. Translation gives CASSVTPRGVNTGELFF. The rearrangement joins TRBV6-5 to TRBJ2-2; perhaps D is TRBD1 or TRBD2 (5 bases each). This CDR3 is 17 amino acids long. V was cut by 5 bases and J by 2 bases, with 18 bases left in between. Germline V gene sequence: CDR1 MNHEY, CDR2 SVGAGI.